This T cell receptor beta chain comes out of a study of beta chain features in type 1 diabetes. Across the whole study: Examination covered approximately 100 million sorted cells spanning all samples. Broader study findings: Type 1 diabetes patients showed a moderate but significant shortening of TCRB CDR3s in all four CD4+ subsets.

What was sequenced were expressed TCRB transcripts, since all of the isolated RNA had been reverse transcribed. Naive, central memory and regulatory T cell samples came to a mean of roughly 4 million reads. Only in-frame clones appear in the TCRdb table, and some are missing; sequencing was by immunoSEQ multiplex PCR. Counted here are 600,000 to 700,000 clones, about an eighth occurring once; the ten biggest clones make up 0.02% to 0.025%. In regard to this clone: The antigen remains undetermined.

The CDR3 is 15 amino acids. Germline CDR1 reads SEHNR; CDR2 reads FQNEAQ (reference sequence). Deletions cut 5 bases from V and 9 bases from J, with 20 bases between. The TCR comes from a man younger than 35 with type 1 diabetes. This rearrangement joins TRBV7-9 to TRBJ2-1; possible D gene TRBD2, 6 bases. The sample taken for sequencing was naive CD4+ T cells from blood. The CDR3 region has the DNA TGTGCCAGCAGCATGGGGCCGGCCCCCGGGAGTGAGCAGTTCTTC. It codes for CASSMGPAPGSEQFF.